These 12 T cell receptor beta chains originate from one sample sequenced in a study of post-analysis software for immune sequencing data. General observations from the study: Roughly five TRBV segments appeared more often in patients than in controls, and TRBV5-6, TRBV5-1 and TRBV20-1 were among these.

Prepared libraries of TCR beta cDNA carried unique molecular identifiers. TCRdb passed the PCR reads through MiXCR, listing each CDR3 protein once. The table has roughly 200,000 distinct CDR3 sequences, about 30% seen once. These receptors' antigens are unknown. The material sequenced was blood. The origin of the receptors is a girl under 18 with multiple sclerosis.

The rearrangement links TRBV11-2 to TRBJ2-4; no firm D call. The CDR3 is made up of 15 amino acids. CDR1 SGHAT and CDR2 FQNNGV come from the germline V gene. Trimming took 4 bases from V and 0 from J, leaving 10 bases between them. In DNA, the CDR3 is TGTGCCAGCAGCTCGCAAAGGCTAGCCAAAAACATTCAGTACTTC. Amino acids: CASSSQRLAKNIQYF.

The chain couples TRBV20-1 to TRBJ2-7, with D possibly TRBD2 on 7 matching bases. With the DNA end fitting TRBJ2-4 better, the J assignment may be wrong. Germline CDR1 is DFQATT and CDR2 is SNEGSKA (reference sequence). The CDR3 runs to 13 residues. CDR3 loop: CSAVRGAATIQYF. The CDR3 DNA is TGCAGTGCTGTCCGGGGGGCTGCAACCATTCAGTACTTC.

The chain is built from TRBV25-1 and TRBJ1-1; no definite D call. The CDR3 runs to 13 residues. Between the trimmed V and J ends, which lost 3 bases and 8 bases, there was a span of 13 bases. The germline V gene has CDR1 MGHDK and CDR2 SYGVNS. CDR3 coding DNA: TGTGCCAGCAGTGACTCCCATAGTACCGAAGCTTTCTTT. Protein product: CASSDSHSTEAFF.

As concerns this clonotype: With a much larger clone just one base away, this may be a read error. The chain employs TRBV15 and TRBJ1-1, with D tentatively TRBD1 (5 bases). The germline gives CDR1 LNHNV, CDR2 YYDKDF (reference sequence). The CDR3 sequence is 15 residues long. Trimming took off 1 base at V and 0 bases at J, with 9 bases between the two ends. This chain's CDR3 is CATSRGMGVNTEAFF. The CDR3 region has the DNA TGTGCCACCAGCAGAGGTATGGGGGTGAACACTGAAGCTTTCTTT.

This clonotype was seen at least ten times. The V gene is TRBV7-9, the J gene TRBJ2-3; D unresolved. V lost 8 bases, J lost 0 bases, and 15 bases lay in between. Germline V lookup: CDR1 SEHNR, CDR2 FQNEAQ (reference sequence). The CDR3 has 15 amino acids. CDR3: CASPRQDASTDTQYF. Here the CDR3 DNA reads TGTGCCAGCCCTCGTCAGGATGCTAGCACAGATACGCAGTATTTT.

This clonotype was observed many times. The CDR3 bases are TGTGCCAGCAGCCAAGATAAGACAGGACGGACCTACGAGCAGTACTTC. It codes for CASSQDKTGRTYEQYF. The V gene is TRBV3-1, the J gene TRBJ2-7; D possibly corresponds to TRBD1 (6 bases). CDR3 length equals 16 residues. The germline V gene has CDR1 LGHDT and CDR2 YNNKEL (reference sequence). Trimming pared 0 bases from V and 2 bases from J, leaving 14 bases between.

This clonotype was seen only a few times. The J gene is TRBJ2-5, the V gene TRBV5-1, with D maybe TRBD1 (6 bases). Trimming stripped 1 base from V and 5 bases from J, with 9 bases between. Germline V lookup: CDR1 SGHRS, CDR2 YFSETQ. The CDR3 totals 13 residues. CDR3 DNA sequence: TGCGCCAGCAGCTTGACAGGGACCGAGACCCAGTACTTC. Protein: CASSLTGTETQYF.

This clonotype was recorded at least ten times. J is TRBJ2-5 and V is TRBV7-2; 9 bases match TRBD2. This CDR3 is 16 amino acids long. Trimming at V came to 5 bases and at J to 4 bases, leaving 11 bases not matched to a gene. Germline V gene data show CDR1 as SGHTA and CDR2 as FQGNSA. The CDR3, as DNA: TGTGCCAGCAGCCCGGGGATAGCGGGAGTCGGAGAGACCCAGTACTTC. Translated: CASSPGIAGVGETQYF.

This clonotype was counted many times. The CDR3 bases are TGTGCCAGCAGTCCACCCTTGGGACGCCTCTACGAGCAGTACTTC. Translating it yields CASSPPLGRLYEQYF. The chain joins TRBV7-9 to TRBJ2-7, with D perhaps given as TRBD1 or TRBD2 (5 bases each). Germline V gene sequence: CDR1 SEHNR, CDR2 FQNEAQ (reference sequence). The V end lost 6 bases, the J end lost 3 bases, and 18 bases lay between the germline ends. The CDR3 has 15 amino acids.

The rearrangement joins TRBV11-1 to TRBJ2-7; a weak D match, TRBD1 (6 bases). Per the germline V gene, CDR1 is SGHAT and CDR2 is FQDESV (reference sequence). V was shortened by 5 bases and J by 7 bases, with 24 bases between the two germline ends. The CDR3 spans 16 residues. CDR3 DNA sequence: TGTGCCAGCAGCCCAGGGGCTAGTATCATCTACAATGAGCAGTACTTC. It codes for CASSPGASIIYNEQYF.

This chain connects TRBV7-3 to TRBJ2-2, with 11 bases fitting TRBD2. CDR3 length: 17 residues. Germline-derived CDR1 and CDR2 are SGHTA and FQGTGA. Trimming cost V 5 bases and J 6 bases; bases outside gene matches: 11. CDR3 DNA sequence: TGTGCCAGCAGCCCGGACCGTAGCGGGGGGGCCCCCGGGGAGCTGTTTTTT. Protein sequence: CASSPDRSGGAPGELFF.

This clonotype has ten or more counts. The V gene is TRBV21-1, the J gene TRBJ2-5; TRBD1, the D gene given by the table, was not confirmed from the DNA. TRBV21-1 is a pseudogene locus. The CDR3 loop spans 18 amino acids. CDR3 residues: CASSAGGAGGTRQETQYF. The DNA for the CDR3 is TGTGCCAGCAGCGCCGGCGGGGCAGGGGGTACGAGGCAAGAGACCCAGTACTTC.